The 29 T cell receptor beta chains presented below share a single source sample, sequenced in a study of CXCR3-negative and CXCR3-positive naive CD8 T cells (dated by TCRdb to the late 2010s). Reads for this sample came from a NextSeq 550. The Human TCR Profiling Kit (MiLaboratory) was used to make UMI-labeled 5' RACE TRB cDNA libraries. Based on TCRdb reprocessing of the reads, there is one entry per CDR3 protein sequence, and DNA is missing. The table for this sample lists some 99,000 distinct CDR3 sequences. The ten top clones hold approximately 0.99% of the sample. What these receptors recognize is not known. Paper-wide results and their limitations: Compared with CXCR3-negative naive cells, CXCR3-positive naive cells had TRB CDR3s with higher hydrophobicity (lower Kidera factor 4), lower energy, and higher strength and volume indices.

Sequenced: naive CXCR3+ CD8+ T cells from blood. The meaning of the sample's cell subset or site label: CD45RO-CCR7+CD27+CD95- naive CD8+ T cells expressing CXCR3 (TNR3+). These receptors were obtained from a human donor in good health. Some clones in this sample may be carry-over from other donors' samples.

This rearrangement joins TRBV7-8 to TRBJ2-1; TCRdb designates TRBD1, a call that cannot be tested without DNA. Per the germline V gene, CDR1 is SGHVS and CDR2 is FQNEAQ. The CDR3 extends over 16 amino acids. CDR3 region: CASSTPGGVDYNEQFF.

The V and J genes are TRBV28 and TRBJ2-2; with no DNA, the TCRdb D assignment of TRBD2 cannot be verified. The germline CDR1 and CDR2 sequences are MDHEN and SYDVKM. The CDR3 consists of 19 residues. CDR3 loop: CASKGVGLAPPRDTGELFF.

The rearrangement joins TRBV13 to TRBJ1-2; TCRdb's D call of TRBD1 is untestable without DNA. CDR1 is PRHDT and CDR2 is FYEKMQ in the germline V gene (reference sequence). CDR3 length: 14 residues. The CDR3 region is CASSLGRSGYGYTF.

The chain links TRBV13 to TRBJ2-2; the TCRdb D gene call, TRBD1, has no DNA to confirm it. The CDR3 spans 16 residues. In germline, CDR1 is PRHDT, CDR2 FYEKMQ (reference sequence). The CDR3 reads CASNDRGLGDTGELFF. Using reference TRBV13 and TRBJ2-2 for the parts outside the CDR3, the full variable domain is AAGVIQSPRHLIKEKRETATLKCYPIPRHDTVYWYQQGPGQDPQFLISFYEKMQSDKGSIPDRFSAQQFSDYHSELNMSSLELGDSALYFCASNDRGLGDTGELFFGEGSRLTVL.

V and J are TRBV9 and TRBJ2-1; TCRdb names TRBD2, which stays unverified in the absence of DNA. The CDR3 has 17 residues. CDR1 is SGDLS and CDR2 is YYNGEE in the germline V gene. CDR3 region: CASSVALEGGTRNEQFF.

The CDR3: CASSLEISYNSPLHF. The chain carries TRBV27 and TRBJ1-6. The CDR3 has 15 amino acids. Germline V gives CDR1 MNHEY, CDR2 SMNVEV (reference sequence).

The chain employs TRBV6-2 or TRBV6-3 and TRBJ1-1. This CDR3 is built from 12 residues. Germline-derived CDR1 and CDR2 are MNHEY and SVGEGT. This CDR3 reads CASSGMNTEAFF.

The rearrangement joins TRBV5-5 to TRBJ2-7; the TRBD2 assignment by TCRdb is unverifiable without DNA. This CDR3 is built from 16 residues. Germline V gene lookup returns CDR1 SGHKS and CDR2 YYEKEE (reference sequence). CDR3 residues: CASSPRLAGVSYEQYF.

The CDR3 reads CASSSLYDEAETQYF. This chain links TRBV12-3 or TRBV12-4 with TRBJ2-5. The CDR3 runs to 15 residues.

The chain carries TRBV29-1 and TRBJ2-6; TCRdb picks TRBD1, but there is no DNA to check that call. Germline CDR1 SQVTM, CDR2 ANQGSEA. There are 17 residues in the CDR3. CDR3 sequence: CSVEGGSYLSGANVLTF.

CDR3 sequence: CASSTMDRGREDEQFF. The V gene is TRBV28, the J gene TRBJ2-1; TCRdb's D call of TRBD1 is untestable without DNA. The CDR3 runs to 16 residues. In germline, CDR1 is MDHEN, CDR2 SYDVKM.

This chain connects TRBV20-1 to TRBJ2-1; TCRdb indicates TRBD1, and absent DNA this call remains unverified. CDR1 is DFQATT, CDR2 SNEGSKA, per germline (reference sequence). This CDR3 has 14 amino acids. The CDR3 region is CSARPTGRRNEQFF.

The chain combines TRBV21-1 with TRBJ1-1. TRBV21-1 is reported as a pseudogene. The CDR3 runs to 18 residues. The CDR3: CASSKETDTRIMNTEAFF.

J is TRBJ1-2 and V is TRBV6-2 or TRBV6-3; TCRdb returns TRBD1, unconfirmable since there is no DNA. Per germline, CDR1 MNHEY and CDR2 SVGEGT. The CDR3 totals 14 residues. The CDR3 spells CASSPRGAPYGYTF.

The CDR3 here is CASSSQGNEQFF. The V call is TRBV7-9, the J call TRBJ2-1; TCRdb indicates TRBD1, and absent DNA this call remains unverified. The CDR3 has 12 residues. Germline V gene sequence: CDR1 SEHNR, CDR2 FQNEAQ (reference sequence).

The chain combines TRBV7-6 with TRBJ2-7; TCRdb lists TRBD1, though no DNA is available to test this call. The CDR3 has 14 amino acids. Germline V gives CDR1 SGHVS, CDR2 FNYEAQ. The CDR3: CATSRGQGSHEQYF.

This chain joins TRBV6-2 or TRBV6-3 and TRBJ2-7; checking the TCRdb D call of TRBD1 is not possible without DNA. This CDR3 has 13 residues. Germline V gives CDR1 MNHEY, CDR2 SVGEGT. The CDR3 sequence: CASRDRAGYEQYF.

The rearrangement links TRBV5-5 to TRBJ1-4; TCRdb picks TRBD1, but there is no DNA to check that call. This CDR3 is built from 15 residues. Germline CDR1 reads SGHKS; CDR2 reads YYEKEE (reference sequence). The CDR3 reads CASSSATGAREKLFF.

This chain links TRBV7-6 with TRBJ2-3; absent DNA, TCRdb's TRBD1 call cannot be checked. CDR1 and CDR2 (germline): SGHVS, FNYEAQ. This CDR3 is built from 13 residues. This chain's CDR3 is CASSPGGTDTQYF. The whole variable domain, remainder taken from reference TRBV7-6 and TRBJ2-3, is GAGVSQSPRYKVTKRGQDVALRCDPISGHVSLYWYRQALGQGPEFLTYFNYEAQQDKSGLPNDRFSAERPEGSISTLTIQRTEQRDSAMYRCASSPGGTDTQYFGPGTRLTVL.

The CDR3 sequence is CSARDPLNDYEQYF. The chain couples TRBV20-1 to TRBJ2-7. Looked up from germline, CDR1 is DFQATT and CDR2 is SNEGSKA (reference sequence). The CDR3 runs 14 residues.

The gene calls are TRBV4-1 and TRBJ2-2; TCRdb proposes TRBD1, but this gene call is untestable without DNA. Germline V gene lookup returns CDR1 MGHRA and CDR2 YSYEKL. The CDR3 has 16 residues. CDR3 protein: CASSQPTGQGTGELFF.

The V gene is TRBV7-3, the J gene TRBJ2-2; the TCRdb call, TRBD1, lacks DNA for checking. CDR3 length: 15 amino acids. Germline CDR1 and CDR2: SGHTA and FQGTGA. CDR3 protein: CASSSGQTNTGELFF.

This chain joins TRBV29-1 and TRBJ1-6. The CDR3 is made up of 13 amino acids. Germline CDR1 and CDR2: SQVTM and ANQGSEA. The chain's CDR3 is CSVEKEFDSPLHF.

V and J are TRBV7-2 and TRBJ1-2; TCRdb's D call, TRBD1, is unchecked because there is no DNA. Germline assignment: CDR1 SGHTA and CDR2 FQGNSA. The CDR3 runs 17 residues. CDR3 region: CASSLYGIPNPDYGYTF.

V gene TRBV10-3 combines with J gene TRBJ2-2; TCRdb picks TRBD1, but there is no DNA to check that call. The V gene's germline CDR1 is ENHRY and CDR2 SYGVKD. The CDR3 has 17 amino acids. The CDR3 here is CAISESRQGSDTGELFF.

The chain has TRBV6-2 or TRBV6-3 and TRBJ2-1. CDR1 MNHEY and CDR2 SVGEGT come from the germline V gene. The CDR3 loop spans 13 amino acids. The CDR3 here is CASSGDSFNEQFF.

This rearrangement joins TRBV6-2 or TRBV6-3 to TRBJ2-3; the TCRdb D gene call, TRBD2, has no DNA to confirm it. The germline V gene has CDR1 MNHEY and CDR2 SVGEGT. CDR3 size: 15 residues. This chain's CDR3 is CASSYSGSSGDTQYF.

The V call is TRBV15, the J call TRBJ2-7; TCRdb gives TRBD1 as the D gene, but with no DNA this cannot be confirmed. This CDR3 spans 15 amino acids. The V gene's germline CDR1 is LNHNV and CDR2 YYDKDF (reference sequence). CDR3 sequence: CATSRARQGFDEQYF.

The chain uses TRBV7-2 and TRBJ2-1; the TCRdb D gene call, TRBD1, has no DNA to confirm it. From germline, CDR1 is SGHTA and CDR2 FQGNSA. The CDR3 extends over 16 amino acids. CDR3 amino acids: CASSPAAGGPYNEQFF.